The next 27 T cell receptor beta chains were all read from a single sample in a study of cytomegalovirus exposure and HLA in healthy donors. Libraries were prepared by immunoSEQ multiplex PCR; TCRdb keeps only in-frame clonotypes and omits some of them. The table records about 82,000 clones, 90% to 95% of them present only once. Sequenced input: PBMCs. The receptor set was obtained from a woman under 30 in good health and CMV-seronegative.

The chain recombines TRBV11-2 with TRBJ1-6, with D perhaps matching TRBD1 (5 bases). CDR1 is SGHAT and CDR2 is FQNNGV in the germline V gene. There are 16 residues in the CDR3. The V gene lost 6 bases and the J gene lost 7 bases, with 19 bases spanning the gap. The chain's CDR3 is CASSRMGRLPNSPLHF. In DNA, the CDR3 is TGTGCCAGCAGTCGAATGGGGCGGCTACCAAATTCACCCCTCCACTTT.

The chain recombines TRBV7-9 with TRBJ1-4, with 11 positions matching TRBD1. The CDR3 totals 15 residues. V was pared by 1 base and J by 5 bases, with 0 bases of the junction left unmatched. From germline, CDR1 is SEHNR and CDR2 FQNEAQ (reference sequence). CDR3 nucleotides: TGTGCCAGCAGCTTAGGGGACAGGGGGAATGAAAAACTGTTTTTT. Protein product: CASSLGDRGNEKLFF.

This chain links TRBV4-1 with TRBJ1-6; 10 bases map to TRBD1. CDR1 is MGHRA and CDR2 is YSYEKL in the germline V gene. Unmatched junction bases numbered 11, after V lost 1 base and J lost 14 bases. The CDR3 totals 16 residues. The CDR3 sequence is CASSQGRGQGFIALHF. Written as DNA, the CDR3 is TGCGCCAGCAGCCAAGGACGGGGACAGGGGTTCATTGCCCTCCACTTT.

This chain links TRBV7-2 with TRBJ1-4; tentative D call: TRBD1 (6 bases). The length of the CDR3 is 15 residues. The V end was cut by 5 bases, the J end by 7 bases, with 17 bases between. The germline V gene has CDR1 SGHTA and CDR2 FQGNSA. The DNA for the CDR3 is TGTGCCAGCAGCACCGCGGGGGGGCGCCGTGAAAAACTGTTTTTT. Residues: CASSTAGGRREKLFF.

The chain employs TRBV28 and TRBJ2-1; 8 bases line up with TRBD2. The germline CDR1 and CDR2 sequences are MDHEN and SYDVKM. This CDR3 region has 15 residues. With V trimmed by 2 bases and J by 2 bases, 2 bases remained unmatched. CDR3 in amino acids: CASSLGGLAYNEQFF. The CDR3, as DNA: TGTGCCAGCAGTTTAGGGGGACTAGCCTACAATGAGCAGTTCTTC.

The genes are TRBV5-6 and TRBJ1-1, with TRBD1 identical over 8 bases. The CDR3 has 15 residues. Per the germline V gene, CDR1 is SGHDT and CDR2 is YYEEEE. The V and J ends lost 5 bases and 4 bases, in that order; junction bases with no gene match: 10. The CDR3 sequence: CASRDSGQGPTEAFF. DNA of the CDR3: TGTGCCAGCAGGGACTCAGGACAGGGCCCCACTGAAGCTTTCTTT.

This chain connects TRBV6-1 to TRBJ2-5, with TRBD2 as a possible D gene (7 bases). CDR3 length equals 15 residues. Germline loops: CDR1 MNHNS, CDR2 SASEGT. V lost 8 bases and J lost 5, with 21 bases in between. The CDR3 bases are TGTGCCAGCGGGGGGGGGCAATTGGGATGGGAGACCCAGTACTTC. Amino acid sequence: CASGGGQLGWETQYF.

This sequence joins TRBV5-1 and TRBJ2-2; 9 positions agree with TRBD2. The CDR3 is 17 residues long. Germline V CDR1 and CDR2: SGHRS, YFSETQ. The trim removed 2 bases at V and 0 bases at J, leaving 5 bases unmatched. The CDR3 DNA follows: TGCGCCAGCAGCTTCGAAGCGGGGGGCTCGAACACCGGGGAGCTGTTTTTT. This translates into CASSFEAGGSNTGELFF.

In its sample, this clone was seen once. This chain connects TRBV7-2 to TRBJ2-1; TRBD2 matches at 11 bases. The CDR3 has 15 amino acids. Germline CDR1 and CDR2: SGHTA and FQGNSA. J lost 7 bases, V lost 1 base, and 3 bases had no gene match. The CDR3 DNA sequence: TGTGCCAGCAGCTTAGGGGGACTAGCGGAGAATGAGCAGTTCTTC. This gives the protein CASSLGGLAENEQFF.

Points on this clone: The sample carries other DNA sequences with the same CDR3. The chain carries TRBV5-1 and TRBJ2-5; D not certain. The CDR3 runs to 12 residues. The germline V gene has CDR1 SGHRS and CDR2 YFSETQ. Trimming removed 0 bases from V and 5 bases from J, with 5 bases in between. Here the CDR3 DNA reads TGCGCCAGCAGCTTGGACGCGGAGACCCAGTACTTC. It translates to CASSLDAETQYF.

The CDR3 nucleotides are TGTGCCAGCAGTTTACGGCGGGGGGACCAAGAGACCCAGTACTTC. Residues: CASSLRRGDQETQYF. V gene TRBV27 combines with J gene TRBJ2-5; 8 positions match TRBD2. The V segment lost 2 bases and the J segment 0 bases; nucleotides outside the gene matches: 2. This CDR3 has 15 residues. Germline assignment: CDR1 MNHEY and CDR2 SMNVEV (reference sequence).

The chain joins TRBV7-6 to TRBJ2-7; possibly TRBD2 for D (6 bases). V lost 5 bases and J 7 bases, leaving 12 bases between the germline ends. The CDR3 loop spans 12 amino acids. Per the germline V gene, CDR1 is SGHVS and CDR2 is FNYEAQ. CDR3 sequence: CASSPLAREQYF. CDR3 sequence (DNA): TGTGCCAGCAGCCCTCTAGCGCGGGAGCAGTACTTC.

With regard to this clone: The junction departs from the called germline gene at one end, perhaps through a read error. V usage is TRBV7-2 and J usage is TRBJ2-3, with D unresolved. CDR1 and CDR2 from the germline V gene are SGHTA and FQGNSA. CDR3 size: 14 residues. The CDR3 is CASSPSPYTDTQYF. The CDR3 bases are TGTGCCAGCAGTCCCTCACCGTACACAGATACGCAATATTTT.

The V and J genes are TRBV19 and TRBJ2-7; D is possibly TRBD1 (6 bases). The V gene's germline CDR1 is LNHDA and CDR2 SQIVND (reference sequence). The CDR3 has 14 amino acids. Deletions cut 5 bases from V and 0 bases from J, with 11 bases between. In nucleotides, the CDR3 is TGTGCCAGTAGTCCGGGACACAGCTCCTACGAGCAGTACTTC. Protein: CASSPGHSSYEQYF.

This clone was detected only a few times. CDR3: CASSQGLSSGNTIYF. The CDR3 nucleotides are TGTGCCAGCAGTCAGGGGCTTAGCTCTGGAAACACCATATATTTT. The J gene is TRBJ1-3, the V gene TRBV27; TRBD1 might be the D (6 bases). V was pared by 5 bases and J by 0 bases, with 11 bases between. CDR1 and CDR2 (germline): MNHEY, SMNVEV (reference sequence). The CDR3 length is 15 residues.

The chain joins TRBV7-2 to TRBJ2-1, with D possibly being TRBD2 (5 bases). The CDR3 totals 16 residues. CDR1 and CDR2 (germline): SGHTA, FQGNSA. The V end lost 3 bases, the J end lost 0 bases, and 12 bases lay between the germline ends. This chain's CDR3 is CASSLRADRSYNEQFF. The CDR3 nucleotides are TGTGCCAGCAGCTTGAGAGCGGACCGCTCCTACAATGAGCAGTTCTTC.

V is TRBV27 and J is TRBJ2-5; TRBD1 matches 8 bases. This CDR3 region has 13 residues. With V trimmed by 5 bases and J by 4 bases, 3 bases remained unmatched. CDR1 and CDR2 (germline): MNHEY, SMNVEV (reference sequence). In DNA, the CDR3 is TGTGCCAGCAGTCGACAGGGGAGAGAGACCCAGTACTTC. Translated, it gives CASSRQGRETQYF.

V and J are TRBV7-8 and TRBJ2-5, with 7 bases identical to TRBD2. CDR3 size: 18 residues. Germline CDR1 is SGHVS and CDR2 is FQNEAQ. The ends lost 1 base at V and 3 bases at J; junction bases unmatched: 14. The DNA for the CDR3 is TGTGCCAGCAGCTTAGAGGGTCCGAGACTAGCCCCAAAAGAGACCCAGTACTTC. Translated: CASSLEGPRLAPKETQYF.

V and J are TRBV10-3 and TRBJ2-7; 10 positions match TRBD1. CDR1 and CDR2 from the germline V gene are ENHRY and SYGVKD. The CDR3 has 15 amino acids. V lost 2 bases, J lost 5 bases, and 6 bases stayed unmatched. CDR3 in DNA: TGTGCCATCAGTGAGGGGGGACAGGGGAATGACGAGCAGTACTTC. As protein: CAISEGGQGNDEQYF.

This clone was recorded only once. The chain couples TRBV5-4 to TRBJ2-1, with TRBD2 matching 9 bases. The V segment lost 0 bases and the J segment 4 bases; nucleotides outside the gene matches: 5. The length of the CDR3 is 16 residues. CDR1 SGHNT and CDR2 YYREEE come from the germline V gene (reference sequence). The CDR3 sequence: CASSLADSGGYNEQFF. For the CDR3, the DNA is TGTGCCAGCAGCTTGGCGGATAGCGGGGGTTACAATGAGCAGTTCTTC.

The genes are TRBV29-1 and TRBJ1-2; D gene ambiguous. Deletions cut 3 bases from V and 7 bases from J, with 12 bases between. The CDR3 has 12 residues. CDR1 is SQVTM and CDR2 is ANQGSEA in the germline V gene. The CDR3 reads CSVEDGNGGYTF. Here the CDR3 DNA reads TGCAGCGTTGAGGACGGGAACGGTGGCTACACCTTC.

The chain employs TRBV10-3 and TRBJ2-3, with TRBD2 matching 9 bases. The CDR3 has 15 residues. V trimming: 2 bases; J trimming: 4 bases; junction bases outside the gene matches: 4. Germline loops: CDR1 ENHRY, CDR2 SYGVKD. The CDR3 DNA is TGTGCCATCAGTGAGACTTTAGCGGGAGCAGATACGCAGTATTTT. Its protein is CAISETLAGADTQYF.

The genes are TRBV5-1 and TRBJ2-7; TRBD2 aligns across 14 bases. The germline gives CDR1 SGHRS, CDR2 YFSETQ. The trim removed 4 bases at V and 4 bases at J, leaving 4 bases unmatched. This CDR3 region has 15 residues. The CDR3 is CASSEGTSGGYEQYF. The CDR3 nucleotides read TGCGCCAGCAGCGAAGGGACTAGCGGGGGTTACGAGCAGTACTTC.

The chain employs TRBV7-9 and TRBJ2-7, with D maybe TRBD1 (6 bases). V lost 1 base, J lost 2 bases, and 12 bases lay in between. The CDR3 has 15 amino acids. Germline V gene lookup returns CDR1 SEHNR and CDR2 FQNEAQ (reference sequence). Here the CDR3 DNA reads TGTGCCAGCAGCTTAGTGGGACACCTAGCCTACGAGCAGTACTTC. Its protein is CASSLVGHLAYEQYF.

For the CDR3, the DNA is TGTGCCAGCAGTTTAGTGGGAGGGGGAAACTACAATGAGCAGTTCTTC. Its protein product is CASSLVGGGNYNEQFF. This chain uses TRBV27 with TRBJ2-1; D may be TRBD2 (7 bases). From germline, CDR1 is MNHEY and CDR2 SMNVEV (reference sequence). Trimming took off 2 bases at V and 3 bases at J, with 14 bases between the two ends. CDR3 size: 16 residues.

The J gene is TRBJ2-1, the V gene TRBV19; 8 bases fit TRBD2. CDR3 length: 14 residues. Germline CDR1 and CDR2: LNHDA and SQIVND (reference sequence). V gave up 5 bases and J gave up 3 bases; unmatched junction bases: 3. In DNA, the CDR3 is TGTGCCAGTAGTCACGGGGGGGACTACAATGAGCAGTTCTTC. Protein sequence: CASSHGGDYNEQFF.

The V call is TRBV5-1, the J call TRBJ1-4; D may be TRBD1 (6 bases). V dropped 1 base and J dropped 4 bases, with 8 bases sitting between them. CDR3 length: 14 residues. CDR1 is SGHRS, CDR2 YFSETQ, per germline. The CDR3 DNA sequence: TGCGCCAGCAGCTTGAAAGGGGGTAATGAAAAACTGTTTTTT. Translating gives CASSLKGGNEKLFF.